This T cell receptor beta chain appears in the sequencing data of a study of shared clonotypes between healthy human individuals. Study-wide background: Ranging from 18 to 49 in age, donors were a couple of women and a few men.

Regarding the study as a whole: Sharing of clonotypes among donors was expected to vary with sequencing depth.

Notes on this clone: The antigen is not known.

With 6 bases removed from V and 5 bases from J, the gap between germline ends came to 14 bases. The germline V gene has CDR1 MDHEN and CDR2 SYDVKM. The CDR3 runs 13 residues. Adult donors, all healthy and HIV-negative, had no recent acute infections or vaccinations. Clones were sequenced by immunoSEQ multiplex PCR, and TCRdb holds only the in-frame ones, with some missing. The top ten clones hold about 0.41% of a sample with about 2.3 million clones, 80% to 95% of them seen once. This chain joins TRBV28 and TRBJ2-7, with D possibly being TRBD2 (6 bases). The TCR comes from a man between 18 and 29 years old in good health. Some clones in this sample may be carry-over from other donors' samples. Sequencing input: naive CD4+ T cells from PBMCs. Documented subset: CD45RA+ positively selected. DNA for the CDR3: TGTGCCAGCAGGCTTAGGGAGGTCCACGAGCAGTACTTC. This sequence encodes CASRLREVHEQYF.